This T cell receptor beta chain was sequenced during a study of resident and recirculating memory T cells in vitiligo. Study overall: Samples were epidermis from two lesional and two nonlesional sites, plus PBMCs.

Stability required unchanged lesions during the previous 6 months. Patients had received no treatment within the previous three months. Study-level points and caveats: Vitiligo lesions lacked a unique dominant clone, and clonality varied.

This CDR3 is 15 amino acids long. The V gene's germline CDR1 is PRHDT and CDR2 FYEKMQ (reference sequence). Trimming stripped 0 bases from V and 3 bases from J, with 6 bases between. Comment on this clone: What it binds is not known.

Sequencing used immunoSEQ multiplex PCR; TCRdb keeps in-frame clones, though not all of them. The data contain 70,000 to 85,000 clones, about 89% of them seen just once; the ten biggest clones take up around 4.9%. Sequencing was carried out using blood. The rearrangement joins TRBV13 to TRBJ2-6; the D is unclear. This TCR came from a male donor with vitiligo. For the CDR3, the DNA is TGTGCCAGCAGCTTAGGGTCCGGTGGGGCCAACGTCCTGACTTTC. This sequence encodes CASSLGSGGANVLTF. The complete variable domain, with remaining parts taken from reference TRBV13 and TRBJ2-6, reads AAGVIQSPRHLIKEKRETATLKCYPIPRHDTVYWYQQGPGQDPQFLISFYEKMQSDKGSIPDRFSAQQFSDYHSELNMSSLELGDSALYFCASSLGSGGANVLTFGAGSRLTVL.